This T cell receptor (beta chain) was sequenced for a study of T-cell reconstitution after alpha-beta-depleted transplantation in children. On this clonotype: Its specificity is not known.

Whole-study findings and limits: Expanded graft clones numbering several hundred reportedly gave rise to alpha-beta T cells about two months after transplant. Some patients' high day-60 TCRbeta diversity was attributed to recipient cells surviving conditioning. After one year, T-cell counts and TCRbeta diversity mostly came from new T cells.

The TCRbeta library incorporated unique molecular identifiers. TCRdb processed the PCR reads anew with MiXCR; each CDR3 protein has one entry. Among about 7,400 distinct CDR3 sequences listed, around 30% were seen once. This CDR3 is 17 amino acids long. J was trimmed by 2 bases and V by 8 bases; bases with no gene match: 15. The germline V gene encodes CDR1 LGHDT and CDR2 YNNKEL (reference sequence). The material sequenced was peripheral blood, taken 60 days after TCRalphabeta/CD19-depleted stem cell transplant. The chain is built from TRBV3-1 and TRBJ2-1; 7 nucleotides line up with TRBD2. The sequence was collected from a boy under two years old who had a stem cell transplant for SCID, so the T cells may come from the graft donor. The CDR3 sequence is CASSNEGQREPYNEQFF. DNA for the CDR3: TGTGCCAGCTCCAACGAGGGCCAGCGGGAACCCTACAATGAGCAGTTCTTC.